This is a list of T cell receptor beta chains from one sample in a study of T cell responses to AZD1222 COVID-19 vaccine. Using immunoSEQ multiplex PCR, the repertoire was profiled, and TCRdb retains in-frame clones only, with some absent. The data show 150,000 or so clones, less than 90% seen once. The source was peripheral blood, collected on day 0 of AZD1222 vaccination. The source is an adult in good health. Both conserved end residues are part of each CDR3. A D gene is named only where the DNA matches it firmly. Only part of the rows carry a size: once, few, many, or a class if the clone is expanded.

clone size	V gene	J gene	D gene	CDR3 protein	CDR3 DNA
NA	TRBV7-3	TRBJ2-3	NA	CASSPRGRQGADTQYF	TGTGCCAGCAGCCCCCGTGGCAGGCAAGGCGCAGATACGCAGTATTTT
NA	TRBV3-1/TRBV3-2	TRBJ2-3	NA	CASSQGPGDTQYF	TGTGCCAGCAGCCAAGGGCCAGGGGATACGCAGTATTTT
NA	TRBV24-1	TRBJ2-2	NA	CATSDVRTPTGELFF	TGTGCCACCAGTGATGTTAGGACGCCCACCGGGGAGCTGTTTTTT
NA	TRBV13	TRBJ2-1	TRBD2	CASSQGTSGLFF	TGTGCCAGCAGTCAAGGGACTAGCGGATTGTTCTTC
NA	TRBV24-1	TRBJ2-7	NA	CATSDLVGGVGQYF	TGTGCCACCAGTGATTTGGTGGGGGGAGTTGGGCAGTACTTC
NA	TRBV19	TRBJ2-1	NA	CASSPHLVSYNEQFF	TGTGCCAGTAGTCCTCACTTGGTCTCCTACAATGAGCAGTTCTTC
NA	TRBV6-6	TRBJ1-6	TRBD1	CASSQDRDLHF	TGTGCCAGCAGTCAAGACAGGGACCTCCACTTT
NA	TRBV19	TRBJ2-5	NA	CASNGGVVETQYF	TGTGCCAGTAACGGGGGTGTAGTAGAGACCCAGTACTTC
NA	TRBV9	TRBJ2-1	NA	CASSVDSSVFNEQFF	TGTGCCAGCAGCGTAGATTCTAGCGTATTCAATGAGCAGTTCTTC
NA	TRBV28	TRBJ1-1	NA	CASSPGKGTEAFF	TGTGCCAGCAGCCCCGGGAAAGGGACTGAAGCTTTCTTT
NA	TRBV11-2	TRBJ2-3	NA	CASSRRFGGTDTQYF	TGTGCCAGCAGCCGCCGTTTTGGCGGGACAGATACGCAGTATTTT
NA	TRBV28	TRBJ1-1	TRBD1	CASSSLGTENTEAFF	TGTGCCAGCAGTTCCCTAGGGACAGAGAACACTGAAGCTTTCTTT
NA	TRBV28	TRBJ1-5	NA	CASSSTPTQPQHF	TGTGCCAGCAGTTCGACCCCCACTCAGCCCCAGCATTTT
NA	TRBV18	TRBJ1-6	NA	CASSPGGPNSPLHF	TGTGCCAGCTCACCAGGGGGACCTAATTCACCCCTCCACTTT
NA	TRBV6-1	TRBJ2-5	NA	CASSEPPRETQYF	TGTGCCAGCAGTGAACCACCTCGGGAGACCCAGTACTTC
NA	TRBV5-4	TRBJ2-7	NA	CASSLEVGRAYEQYF	TGTGCCAGCAGCTTGGAGGTGGGAAGGGCCTACGAGCAGTACTTC
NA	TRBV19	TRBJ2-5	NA	CASRGGPRWETQYF	TGTGCCAGTAGGGGCGGGCCTAGGTGGGAGACCCAGTACTTC
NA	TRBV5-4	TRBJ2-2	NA	CASSLKWTGGELFF	TGTGCCAGCAGCTTGAAATGGACCGGCGGGGAGCTGTTTTTT
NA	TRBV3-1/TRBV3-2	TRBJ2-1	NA	CASSQGPYNEQFF	TGTGCCAGCAGCCAGGGGCCCTACAATGAGCAGTTCTTC
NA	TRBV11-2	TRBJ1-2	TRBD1	CASRQTGMGGYTF	TGTGCCAGCAGACAGACAGGGATGGGTGGCTACACCTTC
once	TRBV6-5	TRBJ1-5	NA	CASSWRPGTNQPQHF	TGTGCCAGCAGTTGGAGGCCGGGGACCAATCAGCCCCAGCATTTT
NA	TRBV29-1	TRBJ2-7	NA	CSVEGAYEQYF	TGCAGCGTTGAAGGGGCGTACGAGCAGTACTTC